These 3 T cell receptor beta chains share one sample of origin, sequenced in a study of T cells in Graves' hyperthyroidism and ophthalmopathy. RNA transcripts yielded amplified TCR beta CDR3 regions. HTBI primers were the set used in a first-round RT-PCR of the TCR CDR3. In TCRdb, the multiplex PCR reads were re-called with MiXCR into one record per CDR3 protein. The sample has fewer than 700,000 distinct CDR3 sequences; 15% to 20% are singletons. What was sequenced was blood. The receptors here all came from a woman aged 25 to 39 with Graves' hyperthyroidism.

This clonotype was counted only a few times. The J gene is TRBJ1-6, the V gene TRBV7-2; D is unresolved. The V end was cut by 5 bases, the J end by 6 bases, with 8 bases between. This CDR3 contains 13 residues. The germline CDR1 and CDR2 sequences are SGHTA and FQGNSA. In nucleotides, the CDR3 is TGTGCCAGCAGCCCCTCAATTAATTCACCCCTCCACTTT. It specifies CASSPSINSPLHF.

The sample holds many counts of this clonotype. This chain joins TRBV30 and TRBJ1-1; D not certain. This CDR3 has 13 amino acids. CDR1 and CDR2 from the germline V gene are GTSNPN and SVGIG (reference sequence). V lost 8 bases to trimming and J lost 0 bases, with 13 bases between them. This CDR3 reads CARSDNMNTEAFF. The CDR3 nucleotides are TGTGCCCGTTCAGATAACATGAACACTGAAGCTTTCTTT.

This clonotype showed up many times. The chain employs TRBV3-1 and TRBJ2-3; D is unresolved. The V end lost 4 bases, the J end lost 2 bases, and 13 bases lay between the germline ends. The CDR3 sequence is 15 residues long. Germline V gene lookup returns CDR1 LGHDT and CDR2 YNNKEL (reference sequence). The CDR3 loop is CASSLRPAATDTQYF. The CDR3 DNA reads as TGTGCCAGCAGCCTTCGACCCGCGGCCACAGATACGCAGTATTTT.